This T cell receptor beta chain was sequenced for a study of cytomegalovirus exposure and HLA in healthy donors. Of note for this clone: Its antigen remains unknown.

Findings and limits, study-wide: Prior analysis indicated that the majority of TCR beta V segments exhibited productivity approximately 87% or approximately 30% of the time. Relative to the approximately 660-donor mean, N-insertions were reportedly fewer in an Asian-associated ancestry cluster in a later analysis.

Primers included in the PCR were 60 Vbeta and 13 Jbeta primers. Assay: immunoSEQ multiplex PCR; the TCRdb copy retains only in-frame clones and omits some. The sample carries about 140,000 clones, almost 85% recorded once. The CDR3 has 16 residues. Trimming took off 1 base at V and 0 bases at J, with 10 bases between the two ends. CDR1 SNHLY and CDR2 FYNNEI come from the germline V gene. This sequence originates from an older woman in good health and CMV-seropositive. This chain uses TRBV2 with TRBJ2-1; a possible D gene is TRBD2 (5 bases). Sequenced material: PBMCs. The CDR3 DNA reads as TGTGCCAGCAGTGAAGGTACTAGAAGCTCCTACAATGAGCAGTTCTTC. Translating it yields CASSEGTRSSYNEQFF. Supplemented by reference TRBV2 and TRBJ2-1, the full variable domain reads EPEVTQTPSHQVTQMGQEVILRCVPISNHLYFYWYRQILGQKVEFLVSFYNNEISEKSEIFDDQFSVERPDGSNFTLKIRSTKLEDSAMYFCASSEGTRSSYNEQFFGPGTRLTVL.